This T cell receptor (beta chain) was sequenced during a study of blood T cells in healthy people across ages. V was shortened by 3 bases and J by 6 bases, with 12 bases between the two germline ends. The CDR3 is made up of 14 amino acids. Study-level points and caveats: Across samples, TCR beta diversity tracked strongly with naive T cell percentage. Getting older went along with TCR beta diversity per million T cells dropping roughly linearly.

This clonotype was observed a handful of times. Antigen unknown. It was with a sample-barcoded 5' primer and a J-beta primer mix that a second PCR of about 6 to 12 cycles was run. TCRdb passed the 5' RACE reads through MiXCR, listing each CDR3 protein once. Here the sample spans about a million distinct CDR3 sequences, 51% being singletons. The sequence was collected from a woman aged 55-75 years in good health. The sequenced sample was blood. This chain joins TRBV12-3 or TRBV12-4 and TRBJ2-4, with D unclear. Written as DNA, the CDR3 is TGTGCCAGCAGTTTGAGTCCAACCAGAAACATTCAGTACTTC. It encodes CASSLSPTRNIQYF.